The 32 T cell receptor beta chains given below trace back to one sample, sequenced in a study of T cell repertoires in cytomegalovirus infection. TCRdb re-derived calls from the reads in MiXCR, one entry per CDR3 protein. The profile shows roughly 230,000 distinct CDR3 sequences, over 15% of them singletons. Sequences were obtained from CD8+ T cells from PBMCs. The source is a human donor in good health (CMV status not recorded). Some clones in this sample may be carry-over from other donors' samples.

The chain has TRBV7-2 and TRBJ2-5; 7 bases line up with TRBD1. Germline CDR1 reads SGHTA; CDR2 reads FQGNSA. With 0 bases clipped from V and 4 bases from J, the junction kept 2 bases outside the gene matches. The CDR3 loop spans 14 amino acids. CDR3 residues: CASSLARGLETQYF. CDR3 nucleotides: TGTGCCAGCAGCTTAGCGAGGGGGCTAGAGACCCAGTACTTC. Complete variable domain (other parts from reference TRBV7-2 and TRBJ2-5): GAGVSQSPSNKVTEKGKDVELRCDPISGHTALYWYRQSLGQGLEFLIYFQGNSAPDKSGLPSDRFSAERTGGSVSTLTIQRTQQEDSAVYLCASSLARGLETQYFGPGTRLLVL.

This clonotype was seen repeatedly, ten times or more. The chain recombines TRBV6-6 with TRBJ2-7; TRBD1 might be the D (5 bases). The CDR3 has 14 amino acids. V shed 4 bases and J shed 3 bases, with 13 bases lying between them. Germline lookup yields CDR1 MNHNY and CDR2 SVGAGI (reference sequence). CDR3 amino acids: CASSSYDRDYEQYF. The CDR3 DNA reads as TGTGCCAGCAGTTCCTACGACAGAGACTACGAGCAGTACTTC.

The chain employs TRBV7-9 and TRBJ2-5; D gene ambiguous. CDR1 and CDR2 from the germline V gene are SEHNR and FQNEAQ (reference sequence). The length of the CDR3 is 13 residues. V was pared by 1 base and J by 5 bases, with 8 bases between. The CDR3 sequence is CASSLVKVETQYF. CDR3 bases: TGTGCCAGCAGCTTAGTTAAGGTGGAGACCCAGTACTTC.

The genes are TRBV12-3 or TRBV12-4 and TRBJ1-5; TRBD1 might be the D (5 bases). V lost 5 bases and J 5 bases, leaving 13 bases between the germline ends. The CDR3 is made up of 14 amino acids. CDR3 in DNA: TGTGCCAGCAGTGCAGGGTCAATATATCAGCCCCAGCATTTT. Protein product: CASSAGSIYQPQHF.

This clonotype occurred a few times. J is TRBJ1-1 and V is TRBV7-9; the match to TRBD1 covers 8 bases. Germline V gives CDR1 SEHNR, CDR2 FQNEAQ (reference sequence). Trimming at V came to 10 bases and at J to 6 bases, leaving 4 bases not matched to a gene. The CDR3 contains 11 residues. DNA for the CDR3: TGTGCCACGATACAGGGGGCTGAAGCTTTCTTT. Protein product: CATIQGAEAFF.

V usage is TRBV12-3 or TRBV12-4 and J usage is TRBJ1-1; TRBD1 is a possible D gene (6 bases). The CDR3 spans 14 residues. The V end was cut by 4 bases, the J end by 1 base, with 10 bases between. CDR3 coding DNA: TGTGCCAGCAGTTCGGGGGCGTGGAACACTGAAGCTTTCTTT. This translates into CASSSGAWNTEAFF.

The sample holds many counts of this clonotype. The J gene is TRBJ2-3, the V gene TRBV11-2; 8 nucleotides align to TRBD2. The ends lost 2 bases at V and 2 bases at J; junction bases unmatched: 6. This CDR3 region has 16 residues. Per germline, CDR1 SGHAT and CDR2 FQNNGV. CDR3 residues: CASSLNSGELTDTQYF. Here the CDR3 DNA reads TGTGCCAGCAGCTTAAATAGCGGGGAACTCACAGATACGCAGTATTTT.

The chain carries TRBV4-1 and TRBJ1-3; no clear D gene. Germline values: CDR1 MGHRA, CDR2 YSYEKL. The CDR3 is 15 residues long. V lost 1 base to trimming and J lost 0 bases, with 7 bases between them. CDR3 nucleotide sequence: TGCGCCAGCAGCCAAGTCGGATTCTCTGGAAACACCATATATTTT. It specifies CASSQVGFSGNTIYF.

This clonotype was picked up a small number of times. CDR3 loop: CASSPKINYEQYF. The CDR3 bases are TGTGCCAGCAGCCCTAAGATAAACTACGAGCAGTACTTC. The genes are TRBV7-9 and TRBJ2-7; no definite D call. This CDR3 has 13 residues. Germline V CDR1 and CDR2: SEHNR, FQNEAQ (reference sequence). Trimming stripped 5 bases from V and 3 bases from J, with 11 bases between.

At least ten counts were recorded for this clonotype. This sequence joins TRBV7-2 and TRBJ1-1; weak D call: TRBD1 (5 bases). This CDR3 has 18 residues. The germline V gene encodes CDR1 SGHTA and CDR2 FQGNSA. Trimming took off 2 bases at V and 0 bases at J, with 19 bases between the two ends. CDR3 bases: TGTGCCAGCAGCTTATTCAATATGGTAGGAGGGGTGAACACTGAAGCTTTCTTT. Protein product: CASSLFNMVGGVNTEAFF. Combining the CDR3 with reference TRBV7-2 and TRBJ1-1 gives the whole variable domain GAGVSQSPSNKVTEKGKDVELRCDPISGHTALYWYRQSLGQGLEFLIYFQGNSAPDKSGLPSDRFSAERTGGSVSTLTIQRTQQEDSAVYLCASSLFNMVGGVNTEAFFGQGTRLTVV.

This clonotype was recorded at least ten times. V and J are TRBV7-3 and TRBJ1-1, with D possibly being TRBD1 (5 bases). The CDR3 consists of 14 residues. In germline, CDR1 is SGHTA, CDR2 FQGTGA. V shed 2 bases and J shed 3 bases, with 10 bases lying between them. CDR3 sequence: CASSLGGAYTEAFF. CDR3 in DNA: TGTGCCAGCAGCTTAGGGGGAGCGTACACTGAAGCTTTCTTT.

This clonotype has only one observation. The gene calls are TRBV6-1 and TRBJ2-1, with TRBD1 as a possible D gene (5 bases). From germline, CDR1 is MNHNS and CDR2 SASEGT. The CDR3 runs 14 residues. V was clipped by 5 bases and J by 7 bases, with 15 bases between them. CDR3 DNA: TGTGCCAGCAGTCGGACAAGGGCGACAAATGAGCAGTTCTTC. Encoded protein: CASSRTRATNEQFF.

The V and J genes are TRBV5-5 and TRBJ1-5, with D perhaps TRBD1 (5 bases). Per germline, CDR1 SGHKS and CDR2 YYEKEE (reference sequence). CDR3 size: 14 residues. Trimming removed 5 bases at V and 6 bases at J, with 15 bases between. CDR3 protein: CASRWDPEGQPQHF. In DNA form, the CDR3 reads TGTGCCAGCAGGTGGGACCCGGAGGGTCAGCCCCAGCATTTT.

This clonotype was recorded a few times. V is TRBV29-1 and J is TRBJ2-1, with D perhaps assigned TRBD1 or TRBD2 (6 bases each). Per the germline V gene, CDR1 is SQVTM and CDR2 is ANQGSEA. V gave up 1 base and J gave up 9 bases, with 22 bases separating them. This CDR3 is built from 16 residues. CDR3 region: CSVEAKGTGALSEQFF. The CDR3, as DNA: TGCAGCGTTGAAGCAAAGGGGACGGGGGCGCTTAGTGAGCAGTTCTTC.

The chain's CDR3 is CASSLTRTSGETQYF. For the CDR3, the DNA is TGTGCCAGCAGTTTAACCCGGACTAGCGGAGAGACCCAGTACTTC. The V gene is TRBV28, the J gene TRBJ2-5; 10 positions agree with TRBD2. Losses at the gene ends were 2 bases for V and 4 bases for J; bases not matched to a gene: 4. This CDR3 contains 15 residues. The germline V gene has CDR1 MDHEN and CDR2 SYDVKM. The variable domain in full, with the rest retrieved from reference TRBV28 and TRBJ2-5, is DVKVTQSSRYLVKRTGEKVFLECVQDMDHENMFWYRQDPGLGLRLIYFSYDVKMKEKGDIPEGYSVSREKKERFSLILESASTNQTSMYLCASSLTRTSGETQYFGPGTRLLVL.

This clonotype was seen ten or more times. This chain uses TRBV7-9 with TRBJ1-1; D uncertain. Germline CDR1 SEHNR, CDR2 FQNEAQ (reference sequence). Trimming removed 7 bases at V and 3 bases at J, with 18 bases between. This CDR3 region has 15 residues. The CDR3, as DNA: TGTGCCAGCACCGCTGATTGGGCGGCCGACACTGAAGCTTTCTTT. Its translation: CASTADWAADTEAFF.

The V gene is TRBV29-1, the J gene TRBJ2-1; 13 positions match TRBD2. V trimming: 4 bases; J trimming: 7 bases; junction bases outside the gene matches: 4. Germline lookup yields CDR1 SQVTM and CDR2 ANQGSEA. This CDR3 has 14 residues. The CDR3 spells CSVGGTSGVNEQFF. Written as DNA, the CDR3 is TGCAGCGTTGGAGGGACTAGCGGGGTGAATGAGCAGTTCTTC.

There are many counts of this clonotype. The chain employs TRBV6-2 or TRBV6-3 and TRBJ1-5, with 7 bases that match TRBD1. Trimming cost V 6 bases and J 3 bases; bases outside gene matches: 5. Germline CDR1 and CDR2: MNHEY and SVGEGT. This CDR3 has 14 residues. The CDR3 region is CASSSTGINQPQHF. CDR3 DNA sequence: TGTGCCAGCAGCTCGACAGGGATCAATCAGCCCCAGCATTTT.

A few counts support this clonotype. The chain links TRBV5-4 to TRBJ2-2, with 8 bases that match TRBD2. V was pared by 4 bases and J by 2 bases, with 4 bases of the junction left unmatched. Germline V gene lookup returns CDR1 SGHNT and CDR2 YYREEE (reference sequence). This CDR3 is 15 amino acids long. CDR3 in amino acids: CASSVRGGNTGELFF. CDR3 bases: TGTGCCAGCAGCGTACGGGGGGGCAACACCGGGGAGCTGTTTTTT.

The V and J genes are TRBV12-3 or TRBV12-4 and TRBJ1-5, with D perhaps matching TRBD1 (5 bases). CDR3 size: 14 residues. V lost 6 bases, J lost 4 bases, and 13 bases lay in between. The CDR3 is CASSQDSPNQPQHF. CDR3 nucleotides: TGTGCCAGCAGCCAAGACAGCCCGAATCAGCCCCAGCATTTT.

This clonotype was found a few times. V usage is TRBV28 and J usage is TRBJ1-1; possibly TRBD1 for D (6 bases). The V gene lost 3 bases and the J gene lost 6 bases, with 14 bases spanning the gap. The CDR3 length is 14 residues. Germline-derived CDR1 and CDR2 are MDHEN and SYDVKM. The CDR3 DNA reads as TGTGCCAGCAGTTTTCGGGGGCAATATGCTGAAGCTTTCTTT. Translation gives CASSFRGQYAEAFF.

This clonotype was picked up many times. J is TRBJ2-7 and V is TRBV7-8; D unresolved. CDR1 is SGHVS and CDR2 is FQNEAQ in the germline V gene. This CDR3 has 17 amino acids. V lost 0 bases, J lost 3 bases, and 18 bases lay in between. As DNA, the CDR3 is TGTGCCAGCAGCTTAGCGCTCGGATCTATATCATACTACGAGCAGTACTTC. It specifies CASSLALGSISYYEQYF. The variable domain in full, completed from reference TRBV7-8 and TRBJ2-7, reads GAGVSQSPRYKVAKRGQDVALRCDPISGHVSLFWYQQALGQGPEFLTYFQNEAQLDKSGLPSDRFFAERPEGSVSTLKIQRTQQEDSAVYLCASSLALGSISYYEQYFGPGTRLTVT.

This clonotype appeared many times. The CDR3 DNA reads TGTGCCAGCAGCTTAGGACCTTCGGAGACAACTAATGAAAAACTGTTTTTT. This sequence encodes CASSLGPSETTNEKLFF. The chain employs TRBV7-8 and TRBJ1-4; D remains ambiguous. The CDR3 consists of 17 residues. Trimming shortened V by 1 base and J by 0 bases, and 12 bases separated the two germline ends. Germline loops: CDR1 SGHVS, CDR2 FQNEAQ.

The table lists this clonotype with many counts. The chain recombines TRBV7-2 with TRBJ2-3; 10 positions agree with TRBD2. Germline lookup yields CDR1 SGHTA and CDR2 FQGNSA. The CDR3 totals 16 residues. V was clipped by 5 bases and J by 2 bases; unmatched bases: 7. The CDR3 coding sequence is TGTGCCAGCAGCAGATTAGCGGGGGGCCTCACAGATACGCAGTATTTT. Translated: CASSRLAGGLTDTQYF.

This clonotype was seen only a few times. The chain joins TRBV2 to TRBJ1-1, with TRBD1 as a possible D gene (5 bases). CDR3 length equals 12 residues. V lost 10 bases and J lost 2, with 11 bases in between. From germline, CDR1 is SNHLY and CDR2 FYNNEI. CDR3 DNA: TGTGCCAAAACCGGGACCAACACTGAAGCTTTCTTT. Its translation is CAKTGTNTEAFF. Full variable domain (outside the CDR3, taken from reference TRBV2 and TRBJ1-1): EPEVTQTPSHQVTQMGQEVILRCVPISNHLYFYWYRQILGQKVEFLVSFYNNEISEKSEIFDDQFSVERPDGSNFTLKIRSTKLEDSAMYFCAKTGTNTEAFFGQGTRLTVV.

The sample holds many counts of this clonotype. The V gene is TRBV7-2, the J gene TRBJ1-2, with D possibly TRBD1 on 6 matching bases. The CDR3 length is 16 residues. Germline CDR1 SGHTA, CDR2 FQGNSA. The V end was cut by 1 base, the J end by 5 bases, with 17 bases between. This chain's CDR3 is CASSLGRTASLYGYTF. The CDR3 DNA sequence: TGTGCCAGCAGCTTAGGAAGGACAGCGTCCCTATATGGCTACACCTTC. The whole variable domain, filled in from reference TRBV7-2 and TRBJ1-2, reads GAGVSQSPSNKVTEKGKDVELRCDPISGHTALYWYRQSLGQGLEFLIYFQGNSAPDKSGLPSDRFSAERTGGSVSTLTIQRTQQEDSAVYLCASSLGRTASLYGYTFGSGTRLTVV.

Note on this clonotype: This clone may be a read error of a much larger clone one base away. The chain employs TRBV4-1 and TRBJ1-1, with D possibly being TRBD1 (6 bases). CDR1 and CDR2 (germline): MGHRA, YSYEKL. The CDR3 length is 15 residues. The CDR3 here is CARSRNRVMNTEAFF. CDR3 DNA: TGCGCCAGGAGCCGAAACAGGGTTATGAACACTGAAGCTTTCTTT.

This clonotype occurred a few times. A much larger clone sits a single nucleotide away, making a read error possible. V is TRBV9 and J is TRBJ2-5; D remains ambiguous. CDR3 length: 11 amino acids. Looked up from germline, CDR1 is SGDLS and CDR2 is YYNGEE. The V gene lost 3 bases and the J gene lost 0 bases, with 0 bases spanning the gap. CDR3 nucleotides: TGTGCCAGCAGCGACCAAGAGACCCAGTACTTC. It codes for CASSDQETQYF. Combining the CDR3 with reference TRBV9 and TRBJ2-5 gives the whole variable domain DSGVTQTPKHLITATGQRVTLRCSPRSGDLSVYWYQQSLDQGLQFLIQYYNGEERAKGNILERFSAQQFPDLHSELNLSSLELGDSALYFCASSDQETQYFGPGTRLLVL.

The chain combines TRBV28 with TRBJ1-1, with 8 positions matching TRBD1. The length of the CDR3 is 16 residues. With V trimmed by 3 bases and J by 3 bases, 9 bases remained unmatched. Germline CDR1 is MDHEN and CDR2 is SYDVKM. The CDR3 loop reads CASSFSDRDQDTEAFF. As DNA, the CDR3 is TGTGCCAGCAGTTTCTCGGACAGGGATCAGGACACTGAAGCTTTCTTT.

This clonotype has more than one count but fewer than ten. The genes are TRBV5-1 and TRBJ2-2; 9 bases align to TRBD1. The CDR3 has 17 amino acids. Germline V gene data show CDR1 as SGHRS and CDR2 as YFSETQ. With 1 base clipped from V and 7 bases from J, the junction kept 11 bases outside the gene matches. The CDR3 nucleotides read TGCGCCAGCAGCTTGTTTCCGGGACAGGGAACTGGCGGGGAGCTGTTTTTT. It specifies CASSLFPGQGTGGELFF.

This clonotype was observed a handful of times. The gene calls are TRBV28 and TRBJ1-5; no clear D. Between the trimmed V and J ends, which lost 3 bases and 4 bases, there was a span of 19 bases. Per germline, CDR1 MDHEN and CDR2 SYDVKM. This CDR3 is built from 17 residues. The CDR3 nucleotides are TGTGCCAGCAGTTTCAGGTTGGGCGTGCAGGATAATCAGCCCCAGCATTTT. Translation gives CASSFRLGVQDNQPQHF.

The chain's CDR3 is CASRRGQPTNTGELFF. The CDR3 nucleotides read TGTGCCAGTAGGCGGGGACAGCCGACAAACACCGGGGAGCTGTTTTTT. The gene calls are TRBV19 and TRBJ2-2, with D possibly TRBD1 on 7 matching bases. Germline assignment: CDR1 LNHDA and CDR2 SQIVND (reference sequence). Trimming took 6 bases from V and 2 from J, leaving 16 bases between them. CDR3 length: 16 residues.